This T cell receptor beta chain is drawn from a study of blood T cell repertoires in COVID-19. Across the study: Sample material is recorded as cDNA or gDNA derived from T cells, B-cell-depleted T cells, or PBMCs.

Germline CDR1 MNHEY, CDR2 SVGAGI. The V gene end was trimmed by 6 bases and the J gene end by 13 bases; junction bases not matched to a gene: 10. CDR3 size: 14 residues. Repertoires were generated with immunoSEQ multiplex PCR, while TCRdb's copy carries only in-frame clones and drops some. This sample has 50,000 to 75,000 clones, with 79% found just once. The origin of this receptor is a man between 60 and 75 years old with acute or convalescent COVID-19. This chain uses TRBV6-5 with TRBJ1-6; 9 bases are shared with TRBD1. Input material: peripheral blood. The CDR3 loop is CASRSGTGRSPLHF. As DNA, the CDR3 is TGTGCCAGCAGATCCGGGACAGGGAGGTCCCCCCTCCACTTT.